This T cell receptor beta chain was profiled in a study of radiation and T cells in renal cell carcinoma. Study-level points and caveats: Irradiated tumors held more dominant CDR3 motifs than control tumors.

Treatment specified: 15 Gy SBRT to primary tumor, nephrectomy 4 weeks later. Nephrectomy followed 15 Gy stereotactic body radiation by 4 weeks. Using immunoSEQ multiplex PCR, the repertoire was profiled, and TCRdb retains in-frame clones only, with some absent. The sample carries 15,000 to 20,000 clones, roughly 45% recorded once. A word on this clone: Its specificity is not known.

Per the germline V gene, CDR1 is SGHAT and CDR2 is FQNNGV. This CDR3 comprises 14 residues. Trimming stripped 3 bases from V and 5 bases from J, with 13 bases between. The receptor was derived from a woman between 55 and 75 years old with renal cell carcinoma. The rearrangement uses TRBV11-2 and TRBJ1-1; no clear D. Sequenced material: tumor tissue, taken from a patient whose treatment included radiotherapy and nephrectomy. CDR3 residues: CASSLAGGPTEAFF. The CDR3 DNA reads TGTGCCAGCAGCTTGGCCGGAGGGCCGACTGAAGCTTTCTTT.